The TCR beta chain described here comes from a study of vaccination effects on CD4 cells after COVID-19 (dated by TCRdb to 2021 to 2024). Regarding the study in general: Participants received two doses of either the BNT162b2 or the mRNA-1273 mRNA SARS-CoV-2 vaccine. The study compared SARS-CoV-2 spike-specific CD4+ TCR repertoires before and after mRNA vaccination in COVID-19 convalescent patients and infection-naive vaccine recipients. Cultures from other donors in the study were sequenced using the Oncomine TCR Beta short-read assay on an Illumina iSeq 100. The full study included 10 COVID-19 convalescent patients and several SARS-CoV-2-naive healthy vaccine recipients.

A note on this clone: This clone's antigen is unknown. Base quality data are lacking; no much larger clone is found one base away.

To identify antigen-specific CD4+ T cell clonotypes by their expansion, the ViraFEST assay first stimulated PBMC with viral peptide pools and then applied TCR sequencing. After roughly 11 days of culture, CD4+ T cells were isolated with the EasySep CD4+ T cell isolation kit. None of the healthy vaccine recipients had a prior SARS-CoV-2 infection, which was confirmed by nucleocapsid antibody tests that came back negative both before and after vaccination. About 1.8 million PBMC per well were cultured with around 10 ug/ml peptides in IMDM containing about 5% human AB serum, 10 IU/ml IL-2 and gentamicin. Half of the culture medium was replaced with fresh IL-2-containing medium on days 3 and 7. Unless noted otherwise, every peptide stimulation condition was grown in triplicate wells. PBMC were separated from whole blood using Ficoll-Paque Plus gradient centrifugation and were then either cryopreserved at -140C or used fresh. The overlapping peptide pools covered the spike proteins of SARS-CoV-2 as well as those of the common cold coronaviruses HCoV-NL63, HCoV-OC43 and HCoV-229E. The QIAamp micro DNA kit was used to extract genomic DNA from the cultured CD4+ T cells.

What the study reported, not specific to this receptor: The study was limited by a small number of convalescent patients, and early post-infection timepoints were lacking. Among healthy vaccine recipients, nearly all vaccine-induced clones were SARS-CoV-2 mono-reactive, and just 1 of 255 was cross-reactive with common cold coronaviruses. Clones induced by infection and clones induced by vaccination both contracted markedly at late timepoints after vaccination, which fits with T cell responses waning over time.

Libraries were prepared through the immunoSEQ multiplex PCR assay. TCR beta CDR3 sequencing was performed on DNA from the cultured, isolated CD4+ T cells. From the authors' description of their analysis: Non-productive TCR sequences were removed and reads were trimmed to the CDR3 region, keeping CDR3s of at least 7 amino acids. Antigen-specific clonotypes were identified using the MANAFEST web app by comparison of expansion in peptide wells against reference cultures. Positive clones required FDR<0.05 expansion versus reference and all other wells, odds ratio above 5, and frequency above 0.1% in two replicate wells. Clonotypes significantly expanded in SARS-CoV-2 spike wells and in at least one common cold coronavirus spike condition were defined as cross-reactive. CDR3 similarity was assessed by Levenshtein distance with the stringdist R package, and unrooted trees were built with ape in R 3.6.1. TCRdb re-hosts the immuneACCESS table, in-frame sequences only. Its copies lack some clones; in the studies checked, an unresolved V gene accounts for under half of them, and the cause for the rest is not known. The V and J calls and clone size come from that table; D and trimming were worked out from the DNA. This sample has roughly 25,000 clones in its table, and approximately 69% of those were observed once. The ten most abundant clones make up less than 3.5% of the sample.

The TCR was taken from a human donor who received a COVID-19 vaccine. The specimen was CD4+ T cells from PBMCs cultured with SARS-CoV-2 spike peptides, collected before COVID-19 vaccination. According to the study, the label for this sample's cell subset or site signals: SARS-CoV-2 spike overlapping peptide pool stimulation.

The nucleotide sequence reads TGTGCCATCAGTGAGCGGACAGTCTACGAGCAGTACTTC. Its translation is CAISERTVYEQYF. The V and J segments used are TRBV10-3 and TRBJ2-7; the D gene is perhaps TRBD1, on 6 matching bases. Relative to germline, V is 2 bases shorter and J is 3 bases shorter, with 8 bases between their ends. Via the germline V gene, CDR1 is ENHRY and CDR2 SYGVKD. The CDR3, from cysteine to phenylalanine, totals 13 residues. Only CDR3 DNA is held: 39 bases, read in frame from base 1.